Presented here are 21 T cell receptor beta chains from one specimen sequenced in a study of immune evolution from preneoplasia to lung adenocarcinoma (dated by TCRdb to 2020 to 2023). Library generation was performed with the immunoSEQ multiplex PCR assay. Sourced from immuneACCESS, this table was stored by TCRdb with only in-frame sequences that have V and J called. A share of the clones is absent; for the studies checked, an unresolved V gene accounts for under half, and the remainder has no known explanation. The table for this sample lists about 14,000 clones; 80% of them were counted only once. Together, the top ten hold approximately 4.4% of the sample. The sample was FFPE minimally invasive lung adenocarcinoma tissue. The cell subset or site tag for this specimen amounts to: micro-invasive lung adenocarcinoma (MIA). The receptors were gathered from an older person with lung adenocarcinoma.

CDR3 region: CAWSVLGPKAFF. In DNA form, the CDR3 reads TGTGCCTGGAGTGTACTCGGACCGAAAGCTTTCTTT. The V gene is TRBV30, the J gene TRBJ1-1, with no clear D. V lost 0 bases and J lost 9, with 11 bases in between. This CDR3 is built from 12 residues. CDR1 is GTSNPN, CDR2 SVGIG, per germline (reference sequence).

The chain recombines TRBV5-6 with TRBJ1-4; tentatively, D is TRBD1 (5 bases). Trimming pared 4 bases from V and 8 bases from J, leaving 12 bases between. The CDR3 contains 13 residues. The germline gives CDR1 SGHDT, CDR2 YYEEEE. CDR3 in DNA: TGTGCCAGCAGCCCGGGACCCGGGGAAAAACTGTTTTTT. Translating gives CASSPGPGEKLFF.

The chain joins TRBV19 to TRBJ1-5; D may be TRBD1 (6 bases). Per germline, CDR1 LNHDA and CDR2 SQIVND (reference sequence). The CDR3 is 15 residues long. Between the trimmed V and J ends, which lost 6 bases and 4 bases, there was a span of 16 bases. CDR3 sequence (DNA): TGTGCCAGTAGACAAACAGGGTCCCAAAATCAGCCCCAGCATTTT. This sequence encodes CASRQTGSQNQPQHF.

The V gene is TRBV29-1, the J gene TRBJ2-1; 11 bases match TRBD1. Per the germline V gene, CDR1 is SQVTM and CDR2 is ANQGSEA. This CDR3 has 14 residues. The trim removed 1 base at V and 6 bases at J, leaving 2 bases unmatched. Here the CDR3 DNA reads TGCAGCGTTGAAGCGGGACAGGGGGGCAATGAGCAGTTCTTC. It translates to CSVEAGQGGNEQFF.

The chain carries TRBV11-2 and TRBJ2-7; the D gene is possibly TRBD2 (6 bases). Germline V gene sequence: CDR1 SGHAT, CDR2 FQNNGV. Trimming pared 2 bases from V and 4 bases from J, leaving 9 bases between. CDR3 size: 13 residues. Written as DNA, the CDR3 is TGTGCCAGCAGCTTAAGCGGGCCATACGAGCAGTACTTC. Its protein product is CASSLSGPYEQYF.

The chain links TRBV7-2 to TRBJ1-1; no clear D. The V gene's germline CDR1 is SGHTA and CDR2 FQGNSA. V lost 1 base to trimming and J lost 5 bases, with 11 bases between them. The CDR3 sequence is 14 residues long. In DNA, the CDR3 is TGTGCCAGCAGCTTAGAAGTTGGAGAGACTGAAGCTTTCTTT. Translated, it gives CASSLEVGETEAFF. Full variable domain (rest looked up from reference TRBV7-2 and TRBJ1-1): GAGVSQSPSNKVTEKGKDVELRCDPISGHTALYWYRQSLGQGLEFLIYFQGNSAPDKSGLPSDRFSAERTGGSVSTLTIQRTQQEDSAVYLCASSLEVGETEAFFGQGTRLTVV.

V gene TRBV28 combines with J gene TRBJ1-2, with 7 nucleotides matching TRBD1. CDR1 is MDHEN and CDR2 is SYDVKM in the germline V gene. There are 13 residues in the CDR3. V was clipped by 6 bases and J by 6 bases; unmatched bases: 7. The CDR3 reads CASSRQGMNGYTF. The CDR3 DNA reads TGTGCCAGCAGCAGACAGGGAATGAATGGCTACACCTTC.

The V gene is TRBV5-5, the J gene TRBJ2-7; D tentatively reads TRBD1 or TRBD2 (6 bases each). The V end was cut by 3 bases, the J end by 3 bases, with 13 bases between. This CDR3 contains 14 residues. CDR1 is SGHKS and CDR2 is YYEKEE in the germline V gene (reference sequence). CDR3 coding DNA: TGTGCCAGCAGCTCCGGCCGGGGGCGCTACGAGCAGTACTTC. It codes for CASSSGRGRYEQYF.

The chain has TRBV7-8 and TRBJ2-1; the D gene is possibly TRBD2 (6 bases). V was trimmed by 2 bases and J by 12 bases, leaving 11 bases between them. Germline V gene lookup returns CDR1 SGHVS and CDR2 FQNEAQ. This CDR3 has 12 amino acids. As DNA, the CDR3 is TGTGCCAGCAGCTTAACGGGGGTGGGGCAGTTCTTC. Protein product: CASSLTGVGQFF.

This clone was detected only a few times. The rearrangement links TRBV28 to TRBJ1-2, with 8 bases aligning to TRBD1. The CDR3 is 15 amino acids. J lost 0 bases, V lost 5 bases, and 5 bases had no gene match. Germline assignment: CDR1 MDHEN and CDR2 SYDVKM. CDR3 in amino acids: CASSVQGAPNYGYTF. CDR3 DNA: TGTGCCAGCAGTGTCCAGGGGGCTCCTAACTATGGCTACACCTTC.

This rearrangement joins TRBV15 to TRBJ1-5; tentative D call: TRBD1 (5 bases). The CDR3 has 14 residues. V was shortened by 5 bases and J by 4 bases, with 12 bases between the two germline ends. In germline, CDR1 is LNHNV, CDR2 YYDKDF (reference sequence). The CDR3 reads CATSPGGWNQPQHF. CDR3 bases: TGTGCCACCAGCCCTGGGGGGTGGAATCAGCCCCAGCATTTT. The full variable domain, its missing parts supplied by reference TRBV15 and TRBJ1-5, is DAMVIQNPRYQVTQFGKPVTLSCSQTLNHNVMYWYQQKSSQAPKLLFHYYDKDFNNEADTPDNFQSRRPNTSFCFLDIRSPGLGDTAMYLCATSPGGWNQPQHFGDGTRLSIL.

This clone was observed a few times. The genes are TRBV7-3 and TRBJ2-2; D perhaps matches TRBD2 (7 bases). Trimming shortened V by 4 bases and J by 7 bases, and 13 bases separated the two germline ends. The V gene's germline CDR1 is SGHTA and CDR2 FQGTGA. CDR3 length equals 14 residues. CDR3 DNA sequence: TGTGCCAGCAGCTCAACAGGGAGGGGCGGGGAGCTGTTTTTT. It codes for CASSSTGRGGELFF.

J is TRBJ1-2 and V is TRBV7-2; D is unresolved. The germline CDR1 and CDR2 sequences are SGHTA and FQGNSA. V lost 5 bases and J lost 0, with 13 bases in between. This CDR3 region has 15 residues. The CDR3 DNA reads as TGTGCCAGCAGCCCTAGCTTAGCAGCTAACTATGGCTACACCTTC. Protein sequence: CASSPSLAANYGYTF.

This clone has only a few counts. The genes are TRBV29-1 and TRBJ1-1; D unclear. Germline CDR1 and CDR2: SQVTM and ANQGSEA. Trimming left V 0 bases short and J 1 base short, with 3 bases between. The length of the CDR3 is 12 residues. CDR3 sequence (DNA): TGCAGCGTTGAAGACCGGAACACTGAAGCTTTCTTT. Protein: CSVEDRNTEAFF. Combining the CDR3 with reference TRBV29-1 and TRBJ1-1 gives the whole variable domain SAVISQKPSRDICQRGTSLTIQCQVDSQVTMMFWYRQQPGQSLTLIATANQGSEATYESGFVIDKFPISRPNLTFSTLTVSNMSPEDSSIYLCSVEDRNTEAFFGQGTRLTVV.

V usage is TRBV10-3 and J usage is TRBJ2-7; D might be TRBD1 (6 bases). CDR3 length: 14 amino acids. CDR1 and CDR2 from the germline V gene are ENHRY and SYGVKD. V gave up 4 bases and J gave up 5 bases, with 15 bases separating them. The chain's CDR3 is CAISGVGGDHEQYF. Here the CDR3 DNA reads TGTGCCATCAGTGGAGTAGGGGGTGACCACGAGCAGTACTTC.

V and J are TRBV9 and TRBJ2-1, with a possible D match to TRBD2 (7 bases). The germline gives CDR1 SGDLS, CDR2 YYNGEE. The CDR3 has 15 residues. V lost 0 bases to trimming and J lost 5 bases, with 12 bases between them. DNA of the CDR3: TGTGCCAGCAGCGTAGGAGGGGGGGCTAACAATGAGCAGTTCTTC. The encoded protein is CASSVGGGANNEQFF.

V and J are TRBV9 and TRBJ2-1; 7 positions match TRBD2. V lost 0 bases, J lost 5 bases, and 14 bases stayed unmatched. The CDR3 spans 18 residues. Germline lookup yields CDR1 SGDLS and CDR2 YYNGEE. The CDR3 loop is CASSVGEGTLAVHNEQFF. DNA of the CDR3: TGTGCCAGCAGCGTAGGGGAAGGGACCCTAGCGGTTCACAATGAGCAGTTCTTC. The entire variable domain, with the rest obtained from reference TRBV9 and TRBJ2-1, is as follows: DSGVTQTPKHLITATGQRVTLRCSPRSGDLSVYWYQQSLDQGLQFLIQYYNGEERAKGNILERFSAQQFPDLHSELNLSSLELGDSALYFCASSVGEGTLAVHNEQFFGPGTRLTVL.

V usage is TRBV2 and J usage is TRBJ2-5, with D unresolved. This CDR3 has 11 amino acids. The germline V gene encodes CDR1 SNHLY and CDR2 FYNNEI. V lost 8 bases to trimming and J lost 5 bases, with 9 bases between them. This CDR3 is CASGFGETQYF. The CDR3, as DNA: TGTGCCAGCGGGTTTGGGGAGACCCAGTACTTC.

This rearrangement joins TRBV6-1 to TRBJ1-4; D not certain. Per the germline V gene, CDR1 is MNHNS and CDR2 is SASEGT. The CDR3 extends over 13 amino acids. Trimming stripped 4 bases from V and 5 bases from J, with 8 bases between. CDR3 residues: CASSVTGNEKLFF. Written as DNA, the CDR3 is TGTGCCAGCAGTGTAACGGGCAATGAAAAACTGTTTTTT.

The chain links TRBV14 to TRBJ2-7; 10 bases line up with TRBD1. The V gene end was trimmed by 4 bases and the J gene end by 3 bases; junction bases not matched to a gene: 9. The CDR3 extends over 16 amino acids. Looked up from germline, CDR1 is SGHDN and CDR2 is FVKESK. CDR3: CASSRDTRTGGYEQYF. The CDR3 nucleotides read TGTGCCAGCAGCCGGGACACCAGGACAGGGGGCTACGAGCAGTACTTC.

The rearrangement joins TRBV30 to TRBJ2-1, with D possibly matching TRBD2 (6 bases). Germline loops: CDR1 GTSNPN, CDR2 SVGIG (reference sequence). The CDR3 has 16 residues. V lost 1 base and J 8 bases, leaving 21 bases between the germline ends. The CDR3 here is CAWSESRGLGGDEQFF. As DNA, the CDR3 is TGTGCCTGGAGTGAATCCCGGGGACTCGGGGGAGATGAGCAGTTCTTC.